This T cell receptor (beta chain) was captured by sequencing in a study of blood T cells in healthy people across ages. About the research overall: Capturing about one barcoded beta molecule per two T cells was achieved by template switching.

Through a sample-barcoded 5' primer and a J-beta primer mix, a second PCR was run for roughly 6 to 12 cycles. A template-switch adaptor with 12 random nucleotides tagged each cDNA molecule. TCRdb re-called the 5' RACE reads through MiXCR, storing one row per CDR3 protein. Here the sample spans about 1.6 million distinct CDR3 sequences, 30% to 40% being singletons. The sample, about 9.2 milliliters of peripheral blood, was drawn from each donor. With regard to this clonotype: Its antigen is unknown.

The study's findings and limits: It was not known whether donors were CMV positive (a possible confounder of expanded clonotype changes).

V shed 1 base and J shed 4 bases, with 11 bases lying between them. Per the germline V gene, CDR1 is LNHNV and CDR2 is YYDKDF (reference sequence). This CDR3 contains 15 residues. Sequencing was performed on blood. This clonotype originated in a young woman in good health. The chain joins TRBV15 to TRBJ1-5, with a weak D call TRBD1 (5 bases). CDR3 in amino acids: CATSRVGKGNQPQHF. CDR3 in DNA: TGTGCCACCAGCAGAGTCGGGAAGGGGAATCAGCCCCAGCATTTT.